These 27 T cell receptor beta chains came from one sample sequenced in a study of cytomegalovirus exposure and HLA in healthy donors. Researchers ran the PCR with 60 Vbeta and 13 Jbeta primers. The table came from immunoSEQ multiplex PCR; TCRdb's copy has only in-frame clones and leaves some out. The table includes around 97,000 clones, about four fifths detected once. Sequenced sample: PBMCs. The source is a man aged 35 to 55 in good health and CMV-seropositive.

The chain links TRBV27 to TRBJ2-1; D unclear. Germline lookup yields CDR1 MNHEY and CDR2 SMNVEV (reference sequence). Trimming left V 2 bases short and J 0 bases short, with 14 bases between. The CDR3 is made up of 17 amino acids. Written as DNA, the CDR3 is TGTGCCAGCAGTTTAGCCTACGGCGGAATCTCCTACAATGAGCAGTTCTTC. This sequence encodes CASSLAYGGISYNEQFF.

This chain uses TRBV5-1 with TRBJ2-5; 15 positions match TRBD2. CDR1 and CDR2 (germline): SGHRS, YFSETQ. Trimming took 3 bases from V and 5 from J; bases not matched to a gene: 5. There are 16 residues in the CDR3. CDR3 nucleotides: TGCGCCAGCAGCTATGGACTAGCGGGGGGGCGTGAGACCCAGTACTTC. This encodes CASSYGLAGGRETQYF.

This sequence joins TRBV4-1 and TRBJ1-2; the match to TRBD1 covers 7 bases. The CDR3 has 13 residues. Germline assignment: CDR1 MGHRA and CDR2 YSYEKL. V shed 5 bases, J shed 6 bases, and the junction held 6 bases outside the gene matches. This CDR3 reads CASSERQGDGYTF. CDR3 DNA sequence: TGCGCCAGCAGCGAAAGACAGGGCGATGGCTACACCTTC.

The DNA for the CDR3 is TGCGCCAGCAGCAAGGACAGGGGGCGCGGCTATGGCTACACCTTC. The encoded protein is CASSKDRGRGYGYTF. The J gene is TRBJ1-2, the V gene TRBV5-1, with 11 nucleotides matching TRBD1. Trimming removed 4 bases from V and 4 bases from J; junction bases left unmatched: 6. This CDR3 region has 15 residues. The germline gives CDR1 SGHRS, CDR2 YFSETQ.

This clone was seen a single time. The chain links TRBV30 to TRBJ2-7, with 9 bases aligning to TRBD1. After removal of 5 bases from V and 4 bases from J, the junction contained 21 bases not matched to a gene. In germline, CDR1 is GTSNPN, CDR2 SVGIG (reference sequence). The CDR3 covers 18 residues. The CDR3 region has the DNA TGTGCCTGGTGTTCCCTCGGGACAGGGTCTCCTTTGTCGTACGAGCAGTACTTC. Protein product: CAWCSLGTGSPLSYEQYF.

J is TRBJ1-1 and V is TRBV19; 8 bases are a match to TRBD1. The germline V gene has CDR1 LNHDA and CDR2 SQIVND (reference sequence). With V trimmed by 10 bases and J by 4 bases, 14 bases remained unmatched. The CDR3 consists of 15 residues. The CDR3 sequence is CATKAGGIVGTEAFF. CDR3 DNA: TGTGCCACCAAGGCAGGGGGCATCGTCGGCACTGAAGCTTTCTTT.

CDR3 sequence (DNA): TGCGCCAGCAGCGGAGGAGGATCAGATACGCAGTATTTT. It codes for CASSGGGSDTQYF. The rearrangement uses TRBV10-1 and TRBJ2-3, with D perhaps TRBD2 (5 bases). CDR1 WNHNN and CDR2 SYGVQD come from the germline V gene (reference sequence). Deletions cut 6 bases from V and 4 bases from J, with 11 bases between. The CDR3 runs to 13 residues.

The chain joins TRBV29-1 to TRBJ2-7, with a tentative D call TRBD1 (5 bases). V was cut by 4 bases and J by 6 bases, with 16 bases left in between. CDR3 length: 13 residues. Germline V CDR1 and CDR2: SQVTM, ANQGSEA. This CDR3 reads CSVGKGVGIEQYF. In nucleotides, the CDR3 is TGCAGCGTTGGGAAAGGGGTAGGGATCGAGCAGTACTTC.

This chain links TRBV27 with TRBJ1-2; TRBD1 is a possible D gene (5 bases). Germline V CDR1 and CDR2: MNHEY, SMNVEV (reference sequence). This CDR3 is 14 amino acids long. Trimming pared 6 bases from V and 3 bases from J, leaving 14 bases between. Written as DNA, the CDR3 is TGTGCCAGCAGGCCCCAGGGTGTGCACTATGGCTACACCTTC. It translates to CASRPQGVHYGYTF.

The sample holds a few counts of this clone. This chain links TRBV7-8 with TRBJ1-3, with 7 bases that match TRBD1. The V gene end was trimmed by 1 base and the J gene end by 0 bases; junction bases not matched to a gene: 3. The CDR3 has 16 residues. CDR1 and CDR2 from the germline V gene are SGHVS and FQNEAQ. CDR3 in amino acids: CASSLGQGLSGNTIYF. In nucleotides, the CDR3 is TGTGCCAGCAGCTTAGGACAGGGCCTCTCTGGAAACACCATATATTTT.

The rearrangement joins TRBV28 to TRBJ1-1, with TRBD1 matching over 7 bases. V lost 6 bases, J lost 3 bases, and 10 bases stayed unmatched. The length of the CDR3 is 15 residues. CDR1 MDHEN and CDR2 SYDVKM come from the germline V gene. The CDR3 coding sequence is TGTGCCAGCAGCAATGGGGACAGAGCCTACACTGAAGCTTTCTTT. This gives the protein CASSNGDRAYTEAFF.

This clone turned up a few times. The CDR3 nucleotides are TGTGCCAGCAAGGGACAGGGGGATCAGCCCCAGCATTTT. The encoded protein is CASKGQGDQPQHF. This chain joins TRBV6-6 and TRBJ1-5; 11 bases agree with TRBD1. CDR1 is MNHNY and CDR2 is SVGAGI in the germline V gene (reference sequence). V trimming: 7 bases; J trimming: 5 bases; junction bases outside the gene matches: 1. The CDR3 has 13 amino acids.

This clone was counted once. The chain is built from TRBV5-1 and TRBJ1-2; the D gene is possibly TRBD1 (5 bases). V lost 1 base, J lost 8 bases, and 12 bases lay in between. This CDR3 is 13 amino acids long. CDR1 and CDR2 (germline): SGHRS, YFSETQ. The CDR3 region is CASSLQAQGGYTF. The CDR3 bases are TGCGCCAGCAGCTTGCAAGCCCAGGGAGGCTACACCTTC.

The chain joins TRBV27 to TRBJ2-5; TRBD1 might be the D (6 bases). This CDR3 spans 14 amino acids. CDR1 MNHEY and CDR2 SMNVEV come from the germline V gene (reference sequence). Trimming left V 1 base short and J 2 bases short, with 8 bases between. The CDR3 here is CASSLYRGQETQYF. CDR3 bases: TGTGCCAGCAGTTTATATAGGGGGCAAGAGACCCAGTACTTC.

V is TRBV7-3 and J is TRBJ1-1, with D possibly matching TRBD1 (6 bases). This CDR3 has 13 residues. V gave up 5 bases and J gave up 6 bases, with 13 bases separating them. Germline lookup yields CDR1 SGHTA and CDR2 FQGTGA. CDR3 residues: CASSPDRTAEAFF. CDR3 bases: TGTGCCAGCAGCCCCGACCGGACAGCTGAAGCTTTCTTT.

The chain couples TRBV10-3 to TRBJ1-1, with a possible D match to TRBD1 (5 bases). V was cut by 6 bases and J by 0 bases, with 14 bases left in between. This CDR3 comprises 15 residues. Germline V gene sequence: CDR1 ENHRY, CDR2 SYGVKD. The CDR3 DNA sequence: TGTGCCATCAGACCTTATGGGGACTTGAACACTGAAGCTTTCTTT. This encodes CAIRPYGDLNTEAFF.

The V and J genes are TRBV27 and TRBJ1-4; D uncertain. CDR3 length: 15 amino acids. V was shortened by 2 bases and J by 0 bases, with 7 bases between the two germline ends. Germline assignment: CDR1 MNHEY and CDR2 SMNVEV (reference sequence). The CDR3 DNA follows: TGTGCCAGCAGTTTAGTGTTCGCAACTAATGAAAAACTGTTTTTT. Its translation: CASSLVFATNEKLFF.

The chain is built from TRBV28 and TRBJ1-2, with a weak D call TRBD1 (5 bases). The CDR3 is 13 residues long. V lost 8 bases to trimming and J lost 1 base, with 11 bases between them. Looked up from germline, CDR1 is MDHEN and CDR2 is SYDVKM. The CDR3 sequence is CASSGGINYGYTF. CDR3 DNA sequence: TGTGCCAGCTCCGGGGGTATTAACTATGGCTACACCTTC.

The chain employs TRBV7-9 and TRBJ1-6; 9 bases line up with TRBD1. The CDR3 runs to 15 residues. CDR1 is SEHNR, CDR2 FQNEAQ, per germline (reference sequence). V lost 5 bases and J lost 10; bases outside the gene matches: 9. The CDR3 DNA reads as TGTGCCAGCAGCAGGGACAGGGATTCATACTCACCCCTCCACTTT. Translating gives CASSRDRDSYSPLHF.

For this clone: At one boundary the junction diverges from the germline segment, which might be a read error. Other nucleotide sequences in the sample specify the same CDR3. V and J are TRBV29-1 and TRBJ1-2, with D possibly TRBD1 on 5 matching bases. This CDR3 comprises 14 residues. The germline gives CDR1 SQVTM, CDR2 ANQGSEA. The CDR3 region has the DNA TGCAGTGGGGCGGATCAGGGAGGGAACTATGGTTACACCTTC. This encodes CSGADQGGNYGYTF.

This chain uses TRBV5-1 with TRBJ1-1; D might be TRBD1 (5 bases). CDR3 length equals 14 residues. Germline V CDR1 and CDR2: SGHRS, YFSETQ. V was shortened by 4 bases and J by 1 base, with 11 bases between the two germline ends. The CDR3 DNA reads as TGCGCCAGCAGCGTGGACAACCCGAACACTGAAGCTTTCTTT. It encodes CASSVDNPNTEAFF.

The gene calls are TRBV11-2 and TRBJ1-3; D unresolved. V lost 3 bases and J 0 bases, leaving 6 bases between the germline ends. In germline, CDR1 is SGHAT, CDR2 FQNNGV. The CDR3 totals 14 residues. CDR3: CASSFFLSGNTIYF. The CDR3 bases are TGTGCCAGCAGCTTCTTTCTCTCTGGAAACACCATATATTTT.

The rearrangement links TRBV6-1 to TRBJ2-3, with TRBD2 matching over 11 bases. Germline CDR1 and CDR2: MNHNS and SASEGT. The length of the CDR3 is 15 residues. J lost 4 bases, V lost 5 bases, and 5 bases had no gene match. CDR3 loop: CASSKTSGVSDTQYF. The CDR3, as DNA: TGTGCCAGCAGTAAGACTAGCGGGGTTTCAGATACGCAGTATTTT.

The CDR3 DNA is TGCGCCAGCAGCTTGGCGACAGGGGGCGCAGATACGCAGTATTTT. It encodes CASSLATGGADTQYF. V gene TRBV5-1 combines with J gene TRBJ2-3; TRBD1 matches at 10 bases. Germline loops: CDR1 SGHRS, CDR2 YFSETQ. The CDR3 has 15 amino acids. V lost 0 bases and J lost 4; bases outside the gene matches: 2. Together with reference TRBV5-1 and TRBJ2-3, the CDR3 gives the full variable domain: KAGVTQTPRYLIKTRGQQVTLSCSPISGHRSVSWYQQTPGQGLQFLFEYFSETQRNKGNFPGRFSGRQFSNSRSEMNVSTLELGDSALYLCASSLATGGADTQYFGPGTRLTVL.

The chain uses TRBV7-2 and TRBJ2-5; 7 bases are a match to TRBD2. The CDR3 has 13 residues. Unmatched junction bases numbered 4, after V lost 5 bases and J lost 4 bases. Germline assignment: CDR1 SGHTA and CDR2 FQGNSA. The CDR3 DNA is TGTGCCAGCAGCGGGGACTACCTAGAGACCCAGTACTTC. This sequence encodes CASSGDYLETQYF.

The chain combines TRBV5-1 with TRBJ2-1; D is unclear. Germline V CDR1 and CDR2: SGHRS, YFSETQ. The CDR3 is made up of 12 amino acids. Trimming pared 3 bases from V and 4 bases from J, leaving 5 bases between. The CDR3 here is CASSSLYNEQFF. The CDR3 nucleotides read TGCGCCAGCAGCTCACTTTACAATGAGCAGTTCTTC.

The chain recombines TRBV28 with TRBJ2-7; D is possibly TRBD2 (5 bases). The CDR3 spans 13 residues. CDR1 MDHEN and CDR2 SYDVKM come from the germline V gene. Trimming pared 5 bases from V and 2 bases from J, leaving 10 bases between. CDR3: CASSTLGAYEQYF. CDR3 bases: TGTGCCAGCAGTACCCTCGGGGCCTACGAGCAGTACTTC.